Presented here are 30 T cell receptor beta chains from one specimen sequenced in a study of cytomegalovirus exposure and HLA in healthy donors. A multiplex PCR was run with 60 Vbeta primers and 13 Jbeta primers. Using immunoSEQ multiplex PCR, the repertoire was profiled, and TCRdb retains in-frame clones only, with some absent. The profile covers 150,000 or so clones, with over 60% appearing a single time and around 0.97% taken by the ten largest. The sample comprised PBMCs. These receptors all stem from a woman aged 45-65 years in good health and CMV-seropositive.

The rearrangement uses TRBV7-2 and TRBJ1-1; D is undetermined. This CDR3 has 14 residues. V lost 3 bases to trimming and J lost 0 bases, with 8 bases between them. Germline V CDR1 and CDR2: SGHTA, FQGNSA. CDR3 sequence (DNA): TGTGCCAGCAGCTTTCAGGCCCTGAACACTGAAGCTTTCTTT. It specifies CASSFQALNTEAFF.

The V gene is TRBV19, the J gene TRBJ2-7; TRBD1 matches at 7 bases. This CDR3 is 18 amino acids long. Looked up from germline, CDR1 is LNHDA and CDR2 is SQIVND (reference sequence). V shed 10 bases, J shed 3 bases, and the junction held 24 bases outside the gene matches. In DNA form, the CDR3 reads TGTGCCAACGGGTGGGGGTTGGGTCGGGACAGTAGTCTCTACGAGCAGTACTTC. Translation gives CANGWGLGRDSSLYEQYF.

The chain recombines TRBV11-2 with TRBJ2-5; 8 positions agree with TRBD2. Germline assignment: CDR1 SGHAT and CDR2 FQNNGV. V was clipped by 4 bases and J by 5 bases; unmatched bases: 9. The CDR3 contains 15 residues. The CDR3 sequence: CASSSRGGAWETQYF. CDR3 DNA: TGTGCCAGCAGCTCCCGGGGGGGGGCGTGGGAGACCCAGTACTTC.

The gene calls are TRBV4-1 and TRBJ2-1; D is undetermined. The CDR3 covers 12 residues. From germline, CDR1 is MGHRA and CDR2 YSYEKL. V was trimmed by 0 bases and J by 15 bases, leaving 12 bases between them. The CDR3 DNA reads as TGCGCCAGCAGCCAAGATACGAGGTCCTTGTTCTTC. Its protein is CASSQDTRSLFF.

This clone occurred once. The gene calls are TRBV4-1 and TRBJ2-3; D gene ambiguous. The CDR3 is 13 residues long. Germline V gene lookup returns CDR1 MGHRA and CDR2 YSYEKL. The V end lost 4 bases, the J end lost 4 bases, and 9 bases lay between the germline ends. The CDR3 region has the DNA TGCGCCAGCAGCCGCATAGATGCAGATACGCAGTATTTT. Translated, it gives CASSRIDADTQYF.

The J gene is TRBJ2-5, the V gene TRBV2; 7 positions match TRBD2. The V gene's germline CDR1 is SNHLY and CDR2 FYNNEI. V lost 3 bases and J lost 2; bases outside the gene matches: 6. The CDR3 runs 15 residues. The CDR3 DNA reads TGTGCCAGCAGTGACTCGCAAGCGGGGCAAGAGACCCAGTACTTC. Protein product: CASSDSQAGQETQYF.

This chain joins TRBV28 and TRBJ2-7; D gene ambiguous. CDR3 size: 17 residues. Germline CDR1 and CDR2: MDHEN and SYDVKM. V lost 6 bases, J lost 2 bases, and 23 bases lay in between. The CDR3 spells CASSYLHLSEEPYEQYF. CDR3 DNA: TGTGCCAGCAGCTACCTTCATTTGTCTGAGGAGCCCTACGAGCAGTACTTC.

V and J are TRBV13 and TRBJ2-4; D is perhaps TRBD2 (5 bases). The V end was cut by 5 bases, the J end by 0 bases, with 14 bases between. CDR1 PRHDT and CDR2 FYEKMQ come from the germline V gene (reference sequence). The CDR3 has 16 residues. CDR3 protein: CASSHRGILAKNIQYF. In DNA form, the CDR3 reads TGTGCCAGCAGCCACCGGGGTATACTAGCCAAAAACATTCAGTACTTC.

The CDR3 region is CASMTVGATGELFF. CDR3 coding DNA: TGTGCCAGCATGACGGTGGGGGCGACCGGGGAGCTGTTTTTT. The chain has TRBV2 and TRBJ2-2; TRBD1 is a possible D gene (6 bases). CDR1 and CDR2 (germline): SNHLY, FYNNEI. V was clipped by 7 bases and J by 5 bases, with 14 bases between them. The CDR3 has 14 amino acids.

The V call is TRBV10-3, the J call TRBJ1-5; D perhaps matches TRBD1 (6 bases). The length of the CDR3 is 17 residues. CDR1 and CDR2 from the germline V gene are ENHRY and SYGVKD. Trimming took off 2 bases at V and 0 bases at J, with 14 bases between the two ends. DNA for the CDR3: TGTGCCATCAGTGAGAGTGGGACACCCAGTAGCAATCAGCCCCAGCATTTT. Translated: CAISESGTPSSNQPQHF.

CDR3 loop: CAWSPGQGREKLFF. The CDR3, as DNA: TGTGCCTGGAGTCCCGGACAGGGAAGAGAAAAACTGTTTTTT. The V call is TRBV30, the J call TRBJ1-4; 8 bases are a match to TRBD1. The germline V gene has CDR1 GTSNPN and CDR2 SVGIG (reference sequence). CDR3 length: 14 amino acids. Trimming took 2 bases from V and 8 from J; bases not matched to a gene: 7.

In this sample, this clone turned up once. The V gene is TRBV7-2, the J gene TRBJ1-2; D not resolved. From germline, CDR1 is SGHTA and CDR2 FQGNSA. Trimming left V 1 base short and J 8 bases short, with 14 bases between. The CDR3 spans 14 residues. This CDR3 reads CASSLGGQGRGYTF. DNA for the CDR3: TGTGCCAGCAGCTTAGGCGGTCAAGGGAGGGGCTACACCTTC.

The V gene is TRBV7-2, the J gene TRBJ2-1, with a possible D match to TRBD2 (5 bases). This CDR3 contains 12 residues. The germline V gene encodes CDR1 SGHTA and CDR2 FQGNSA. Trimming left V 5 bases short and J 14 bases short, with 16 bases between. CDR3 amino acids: CASSLLGAGEFF. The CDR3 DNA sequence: TGTGCCAGCAGCCTTCTTGGTGCCGGGGAGTTCTTC.

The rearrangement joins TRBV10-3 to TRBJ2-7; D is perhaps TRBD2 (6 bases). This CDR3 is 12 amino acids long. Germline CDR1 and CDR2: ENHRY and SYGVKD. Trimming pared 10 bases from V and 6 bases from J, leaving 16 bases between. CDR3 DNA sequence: TGTGCCACAAGCATTGAGGGAGGCGAGCAGTACTTC. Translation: CATSIEGGEQYF.

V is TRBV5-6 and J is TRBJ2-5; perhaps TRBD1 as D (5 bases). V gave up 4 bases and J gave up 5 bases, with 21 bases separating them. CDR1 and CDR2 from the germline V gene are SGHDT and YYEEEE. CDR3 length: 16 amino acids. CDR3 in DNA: TGTGCCAGCAGCCAAATGTTAGTACCCAGGGTGGAGACCCAGTACTTC. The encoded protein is CASSQMLVPRVETQYF.

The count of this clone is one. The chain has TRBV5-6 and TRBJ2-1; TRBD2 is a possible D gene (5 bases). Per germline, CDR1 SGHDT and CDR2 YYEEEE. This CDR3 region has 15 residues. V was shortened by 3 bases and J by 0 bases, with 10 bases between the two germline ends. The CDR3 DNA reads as TGTGCCAGCAGCTCCGGACTGAGCTCCTACAATGAGCAGTTCTTC. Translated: CASSSGLSSYNEQFF. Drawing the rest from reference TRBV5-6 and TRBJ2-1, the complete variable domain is DAGVTQSPTHLIKTRGQQVTLRCSPKSGHDTVSWYQQALGQGPQFIFQYYEEEERQRGNFPDRFSGHQFPNYSSELNVNALLLGDSALYLCASSSGLSSYNEQFFGPGTRLTVL.

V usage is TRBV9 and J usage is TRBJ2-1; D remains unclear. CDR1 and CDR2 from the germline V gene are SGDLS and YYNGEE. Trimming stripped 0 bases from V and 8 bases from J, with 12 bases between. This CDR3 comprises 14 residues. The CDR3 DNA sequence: TGTGCCAGCAGCGTAGCCCCCTGGAGTTATGAGCAGTTCTTC. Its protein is CASSVAPWSYEQFF.

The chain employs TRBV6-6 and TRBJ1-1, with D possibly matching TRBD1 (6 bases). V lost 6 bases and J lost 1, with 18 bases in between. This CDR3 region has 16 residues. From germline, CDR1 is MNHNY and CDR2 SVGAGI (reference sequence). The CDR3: CASSRSQGQANTEAFF. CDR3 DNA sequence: TGTGCCAGCAGCAGAAGTCAGGGACAAGCGAACACTGAAGCTTTCTTT.

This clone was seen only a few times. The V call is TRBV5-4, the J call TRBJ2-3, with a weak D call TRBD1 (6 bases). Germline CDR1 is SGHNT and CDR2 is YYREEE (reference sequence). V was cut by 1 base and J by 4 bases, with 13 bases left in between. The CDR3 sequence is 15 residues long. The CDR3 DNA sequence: TGTGCCAGCAGCTTGAAAGGACAGTCCGCAGATACGCAGTATTTT. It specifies CASSLKGQSADTQYF.

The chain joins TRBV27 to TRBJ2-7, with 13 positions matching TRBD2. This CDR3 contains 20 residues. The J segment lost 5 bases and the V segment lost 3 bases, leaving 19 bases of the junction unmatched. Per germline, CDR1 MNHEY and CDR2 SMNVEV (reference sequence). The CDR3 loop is CASSFENGLAGEEGPDEQYF. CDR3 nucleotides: TGTGCCAGCAGTTTCGAAAATGGACTAGCGGGAGAGGAGGGCCCGGACGAGCAGTACTTC.

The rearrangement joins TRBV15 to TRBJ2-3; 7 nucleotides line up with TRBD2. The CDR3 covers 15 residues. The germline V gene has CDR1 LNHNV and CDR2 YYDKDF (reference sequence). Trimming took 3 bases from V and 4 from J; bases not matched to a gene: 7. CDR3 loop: CATSSERGGADTQYF. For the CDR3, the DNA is TGTGCCACCAGCAGCGAGCGGGGAGGGGCAGATACGCAGTATTTT.

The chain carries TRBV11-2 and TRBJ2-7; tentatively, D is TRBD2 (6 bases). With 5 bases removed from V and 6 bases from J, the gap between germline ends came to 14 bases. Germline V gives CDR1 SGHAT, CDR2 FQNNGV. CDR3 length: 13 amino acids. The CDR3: CASSQATGGEQYF. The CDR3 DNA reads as TGTGCCAGCAGCCAAGCGACCGGGGGCGAGCAGTACTTC. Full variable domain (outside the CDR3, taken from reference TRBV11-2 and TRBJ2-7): EAGVAQSPRYKIIEKRQSVAFWCNPISGHATLYWYQQILGQGPKLLIQFQNNGVVDDSQLPKDRFSAERLKGVDSTLKIQPAKLEDSAVYLCASSQATGGEQYFGPGTRLTVT.

As DNA, the CDR3 is TGTGCCAGCAGTTACGGGAACGGACACTACGAGCAGTACTTC. Protein: CASSYGNGHYEQYF. The gene calls are TRBV6-6 and TRBJ2-7, with D perhaps matching TRBD1 (5 bases). Trimming took 2 bases from V and 3 from J, leaving 11 bases between them. Germline assignment: CDR1 MNHNY and CDR2 SVGAGI (reference sequence). The CDR3 length is 14 residues.

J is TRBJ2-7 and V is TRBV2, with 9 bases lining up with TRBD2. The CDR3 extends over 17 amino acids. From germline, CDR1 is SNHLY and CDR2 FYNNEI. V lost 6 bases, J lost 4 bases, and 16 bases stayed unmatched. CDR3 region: CASSASGGGRARYEQYF. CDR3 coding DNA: TGTGCCAGCAGCGCCTCGGGAGGCGGGAGGGCCCGTTACGAGCAGTACTTC.

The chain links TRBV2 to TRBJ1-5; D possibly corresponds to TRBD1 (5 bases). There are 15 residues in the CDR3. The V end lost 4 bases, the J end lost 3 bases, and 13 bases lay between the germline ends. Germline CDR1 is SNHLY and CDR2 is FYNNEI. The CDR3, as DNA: TGTGCCAGCAGTGCTGGACACCGTAACAATCAGCCCCAGCATTTT. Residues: CASSAGHRNNQPQHF.

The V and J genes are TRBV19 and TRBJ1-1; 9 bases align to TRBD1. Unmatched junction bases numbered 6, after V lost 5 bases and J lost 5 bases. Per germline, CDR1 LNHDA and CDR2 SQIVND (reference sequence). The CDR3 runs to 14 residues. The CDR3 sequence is CASSPRDRVTEAFF. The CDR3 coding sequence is TGTGCCAGTAGTCCACGGGACAGGGTTACTGAAGCTTTCTTT.

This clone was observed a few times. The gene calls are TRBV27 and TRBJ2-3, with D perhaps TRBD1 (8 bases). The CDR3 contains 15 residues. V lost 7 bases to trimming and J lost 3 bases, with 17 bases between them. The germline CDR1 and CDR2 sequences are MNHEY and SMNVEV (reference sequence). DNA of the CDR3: TGTGCCAGCAACGCAGGGGGCGGGGGAACAGATACGCAGTATTTT. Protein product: CASNAGGGGTDTQYF.

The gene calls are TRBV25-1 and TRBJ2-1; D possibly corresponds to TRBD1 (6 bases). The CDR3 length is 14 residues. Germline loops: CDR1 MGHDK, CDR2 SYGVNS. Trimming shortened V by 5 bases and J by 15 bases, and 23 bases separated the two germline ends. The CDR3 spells CASSPNTGPLRGFF. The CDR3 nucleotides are TGTGCCAGCAGTCCAAACACCGGGCCCCTCAGGGGGTTCTTC. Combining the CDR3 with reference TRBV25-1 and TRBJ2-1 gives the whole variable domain EADIYQTPRYLVIGTGKKITLECSQTMGHDKMYWYQQDPGMELHLIHYSYGVNSTEKGDLSSESTVSRIRTEHFPLTLESARPSHTSQYLCASSPNTGPLRGFFGPGTRLTVL.

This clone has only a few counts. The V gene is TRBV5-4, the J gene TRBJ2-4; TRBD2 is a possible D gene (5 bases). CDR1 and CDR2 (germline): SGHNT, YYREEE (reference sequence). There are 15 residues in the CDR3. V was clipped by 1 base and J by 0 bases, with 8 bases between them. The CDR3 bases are TGTGCCAGCAGCTTGAGCGGTTTAGCCAAAAACATTCAGTACTTC. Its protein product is CASSLSGLAKNIQYF.

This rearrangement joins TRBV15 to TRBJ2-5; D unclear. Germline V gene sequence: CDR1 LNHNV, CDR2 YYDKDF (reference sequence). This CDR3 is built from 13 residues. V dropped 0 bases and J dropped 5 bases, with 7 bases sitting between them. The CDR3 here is CATSRDLGETQYF. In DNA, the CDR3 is TGTGCCACCAGCAGAGATCTCGGGGAGACCCAGTACTTC.